These 24 T cell receptor beta chains came from one sample sequenced in a study of CD8 T cells in ankylosing spondylitis (dated by TCRdb to the late 2010s). General study outcomes and caveats: Blood from ankylosing spondylitis patients appeared to be characterized by a TCR beta motif made up of several highly homologous amino acid variants.

These receptors have no identified antigens. To prepare the library, 5' RACE was applied. The instrument was an Illumina HiSeq 2500. Starting from the raw public reads, TCRdb applied fastp trimming at Q25, assembled clones with MiXCR and retained in-frame beta chains. All rows with the same CDR3 protein become a single entry with the most common DNA and genes. The sample table holds fewer than 550,000 distinct CDR3 sequences, of which 5.3% were seen once. The ten top clones hold under 4.5% of the sample. Sequences were obtained from blood, either unsorted or a sorted T cell fraction (not recorded which). The receptors were sampled from a male donor with ankylosing spondylitis.

This clonotype has at least ten counts. This sequence joins TRBV20-1 and TRBJ1-5; D unclear. Trimming took off 5 bases at V and 2 bases at J, with 10 bases between the two ends. Germline CDR1 DFQATT, CDR2 SNEGSKA (reference sequence). CDR3 size: 13 residues. As DNA, the CDR3 is TGCAGTGCTGAATGGGGAGGCAATCAGCCCCAGCATTTT. Amino acids: CSAEWGGNQPQHF.

This clonotype was recorded many times. This chain links TRBV11-2 with TRBJ2-5, with 13 bases identical to TRBD2. Germline CDR1 and CDR2: SGHAT and FQNNGV. The CDR3 totals 19 residues. V lost 2 bases to trimming and J lost 0 bases; unmatched junction nucleotides: 9. Here the CDR3 DNA reads TGTGCCAGCAGCTTATCTTTGACTAGCGGGGGGTACTACCAAGAGACCCAGTACTTC. Its protein product is CASSLSLTSGGYYQETQYF.

This chain joins TRBV11-2 and TRBJ2-1; D unresolved. V was shortened by 5 bases and J by 5 bases, with 13 bases between the two germline ends. The CDR3 has 14 residues. Germline assignment: CDR1 SGHAT and CDR2 FQNNGV. CDR3 nucleotides: TGTGCCAGCAGCCCGCATGACGTGAACAATGAGCAGTTCTTC. It specifies CASSPHDVNNEQFF.

In its sample, this clonotype was seen many times. The chain couples TRBV27 to TRBJ2-7; D call uncertain. The CDR3 consists of 14 residues. Per germline, CDR1 MNHEY and CDR2 SMNVEV (reference sequence). V lost 5 bases and J lost 2, with 13 bases in between. The CDR3: CASSPRHHTYEQYF. Written as DNA, the CDR3 is TGTGCCAGCAGTCCGAGACACCATACCTACGAGCAGTACTTC.

V is TRBV9 and J is TRBJ2-1, with a possible D match to TRBD2 (6 bases). The CDR3 has 14 residues. V lost 0 bases and J 8 bases, leaving 12 bases between the germline ends. Germline-derived CDR1 and CDR2 are SGDLS and YYNGEE. CDR3 DNA: TGTGCCAGCAGCGTAGTACTAGCTAGCTATGAGCAGTTCTTC. It yields the protein CASSVVLASYEQFF. The full variable domain, with the rest looked up from reference TRBV9 and TRBJ2-1, is DSGVTQTPKHLITATGQRVTLRCSPRSGDLSVYWYQQSLDQGLQFLIQYYNGEERAKGNILERFSAQQFPDLHSELNLSSLELGDSALYFCASSVVLASYEQFFGPGTRLTVL.

This clonotype was observed many times. The chain recombines TRBV7-2 with TRBJ1-6; D possibly corresponds to TRBD1 (5 bases). The CDR3 contains 14 residues. V lost 2 bases to trimming and J lost 14 bases, with 16 bases between them. Germline V lookup: CDR1 SGHTA, CDR2 FQGNSA. CDR3 nucleotides: TGTGCCAGCAGCTTAAACAACTGGGGCCCGGCCCTCCACTTT. Protein product: CASSLNNWGPALHF.

This clonotype has ten or more counts. The DNA for the CDR3 is TGTGCCATCAGTGAGCCCCCCCGGGGTAGTAGCAATCAGCCCCAGCATTTT. This gives the protein CAISEPPRGSSNQPQHF. The rearrangement joins TRBV10-3 to TRBJ1-5, with no clear D. CDR3 size: 17 residues. Deletions cut 2 bases from V and 0 bases from J, with 14 bases between. The germline CDR1 and CDR2 sequences are ENHRY and SYGVKD.

This clonotype was seen ten or more times. The CDR3 nucleotides are TGTGCCAGCAGTTTAAGGCTGAGCAATCAGCCCCAGCATTTT. This sequence encodes CASSLRLSNQPQHF. J is TRBJ1-5 and V is TRBV12-3 or TRBV12-4, with D unresolved. The CDR3 is 14 residues long. Deletions cut 2 bases from V and 1 base from J, with 6 bases between.

This clonotype has at least ten counts. The V call is TRBV5-1, the J call TRBJ2-6; weak D call: TRBD2 (8 bases). Germline V gives CDR1 SGHRS, CDR2 YFSETQ. The CDR3 has 19 residues. Trimming stripped 4 bases from V and 0 bases from J, with 20 bases between. The CDR3 spells CASSPSGGTAHSGANVLTF. The CDR3 region has the DNA TGCGCCAGCAGCCCCTCGGGAGGGACAGCTCACTCTGGGGCCAACGTCCTGACTTTC.

This clonotype showed up many times. This chain links TRBV5-6 with TRBJ1-1; unclear D gene. The germline V and J ends were trimmed by 4 bases and 2 bases, with 12 bases remaining between them. Germline-derived CDR1 and CDR2 are SGHDT and YYEEEE. The CDR3 loop spans 14 amino acids. The CDR3 DNA follows: TGTGCCAGCAGCCGGTTAGGAGGAAACACTGAAGCTTTCTTT. Amino acid sequence: CASSRLGGNTEAFF.

This clonotype has a count of ten or more. The chain joins TRBV29-1 to TRBJ2-7; the match to TRBD1 covers 8 bases. Germline values: CDR1 SQVTM, CDR2 ANQGSEA. The CDR3 is made up of 14 amino acids. J lost 0 bases, V lost 5 bases, and 6 bases had no gene match. The chain's CDR3 is CSVSRDRSSYEQYF. Here the CDR3 DNA reads TGCAGCGTTTCTCGGGACAGGAGCTCCTACGAGCAGTACTTC.

This clonotype has at least ten counts. This chain joins TRBV20-1 and TRBJ2-5; TRBD2 agrees at 12 bases. The CDR3 runs to 14 residues. Losses at the gene ends were 6 bases for V and 1 base for J; bases not matched to a gene: 3. Germline V gene data show CDR1 as DFQATT and CDR2 as SNEGSKA (reference sequence). CDR3 protein: CSAGTSGLQETQYF. In DNA, the CDR3 is TGCAGTGCCGGGACTAGCGGGCTCCAAGAGACCCAGTACTTC.

The sample holds many counts of this clonotype. The chain is built from TRBV20-1 and TRBJ1-1, with 8 nucleotides matching TRBD1. Germline values: CDR1 DFQATT, CDR2 SNEGSKA (reference sequence). The CDR3 has 14 residues. V lost 2 bases to trimming and J lost 3 bases; unmatched junction nucleotides: 5. In nucleotides, the CDR3 is TGCAGTGCTAGATCTACAGGGGGGGACACTGAAGCTTTCTTT. Translating it yields CSARSTGGDTEAFF.

This clonotype was counted a single time. The chain combines TRBV2 with TRBJ2-7; maybe TRBD2 (5 bases). Germline V gives CDR1 SNHLY, CDR2 FYNNEI. The length of the CDR3 is 13 residues. V lost 3 bases to trimming and J lost 1 base, with 7 bases between them. The CDR3 is CASSDQRSYEQYF. In DNA form, the CDR3 reads TGTGCCAGCAGTGACCAGCGGTCCTACGAGCAGTACTTC.

This clonotype was counted at least ten times. This chain joins TRBV11-2 and TRBJ2-2; maybe TRBD1 (6 bases). CDR3 length equals 15 residues. V was shortened by 5 bases and J by 3 bases, with 13 bases between the two germline ends. Germline lookup yields CDR1 SGHAT and CDR2 FQNNGV. For the CDR3, the DNA is TGTGCCAGCAGCCCAGGGGACACATACACCGGGGAGCTGTTTTTT. Its protein product is CASSPGDTYTGELFF.

This clonotype has a count of ten or more. The gene calls are TRBV4-2 and TRBJ1-3; TRBD1 aligns across 7 bases. Germline V gene data show CDR1 as LGHNA and CDR2 as YNFKEQ. Trimming removed 4 bases from V and 0 bases from J; junction bases left unmatched: 6. There are 16 residues in the CDR3. CDR3 nucleotide sequence: TGTGCCAGCAGCCGCCCAGGGGGAGACTCTGGAAACACCATATATTTT. Its protein is CASSRPGGDSGNTIYF.

The chain is built from TRBV19 and TRBJ1-6; D unclear. This CDR3 region has 17 residues. V was cut by 5 bases and J by 9 bases, with 23 bases left in between. Germline CDR1 reads LNHDA; CDR2 reads SQIVND (reference sequence). CDR3 nucleotide sequence: TGTGCCAGTAGTGTTTCCTTTATCCGGAGCAAGAGTTCACCCCTCCACTTT. Protein sequence: CASSVSFIRSKSSPLHF.

In this sample, this clonotype turned up many times. The chain couples TRBV7-2 to TRBJ2-7; D might be TRBD2 (6 bases). The CDR3 sequence is 13 residues long. CDR1 and CDR2 from the germline V gene are SGHTA and FQGNSA. The ends were cut back, 5 bases at V and 5 bases at J, with 13 bases in the middle. The CDR3 loop reads CASSISGGDEQYF. As DNA, the CDR3 is TGTGCCAGCAGCATTAGTGGCGGGGACGAGCAGTACTTC.

This clonotype turned up a few times. In DNA, the CDR3 is TGTGCCAGTAGTATGGCGGGAGGGCCGGGTGAGCAGTTCTTC. As protein: CASSMAGGPGEQFF. The chain recombines TRBV19 with TRBJ2-1, with 9 bases identical to TRBD2. The CDR3 length is 14 residues. Per the germline V gene, CDR1 is LNHDA and CDR2 is SQIVND (reference sequence). With 3 bases clipped from V and 9 bases from J, the junction kept 6 bases outside the gene matches.

This clonotype has a single count. The rearrangement links TRBV5-6 to TRBJ2-3; D possibly uses TRBD1 or TRBD2 (6 bases each). CDR3 length equals 14 residues. Trimming shortened V by 2 bases and J by 6 bases, and 13 bases separated the two germline ends. The germline V gene has CDR1 SGHDT and CDR2 YYEEEE. The CDR3: CASSFGRGGDTQYF. DNA of the CDR3: TGTGCCAGCAGCTTTGGTCGAGGGGGGGATACGCAGTATTTT.

This clonotype was seen at least ten times. V is TRBV6-1 and J is TRBJ1-1, with D unresolved. V dropped 10 bases and J dropped 5 bases, with 20 bases sitting between them. The CDR3 spans 14 residues. Germline V gene sequence: CDR1 MNHNS, CDR2 SASEGT. The CDR3 DNA follows: TGTGCCACCAGCATCGGACCTTCGGAAACTGAAGCTTTCTTT. It codes for CATSIGPSETEAFF.

The table lists this clonotype with a few counts. The chain combines TRBV27 with TRBJ1-2; TRBD1 might be the D (6 bases). The CDR3 totals 15 residues. The germline gives CDR1 MNHEY, CDR2 SMNVEV (reference sequence). V dropped 2 bases and J dropped 0 bases, with 10 bases sitting between them. CDR3 nucleotide sequence: TGTGCCAGCAGTTTAGACAGGCTAGCTAACTATGGCTACACCTTC. Residues: CASSLDRLANYGYTF.

This clonotype has at least ten counts. The chain is built from TRBV7-2 and TRBJ1-2; D perhaps matches TRBD1 (5 bases). Germline assignment: CDR1 SGHTA and CDR2 FQGNSA. This CDR3 has 13 residues. Trimming took off 3 bases at V and 2 bases at J, with 7 bases between the two ends. As DNA, the CDR3 is TGTGCCAGCAGCTTCGAGGGGAACTATGGCTACACCTTC. Translating it yields CASSFEGNYGYTF.

This clonotype was picked up one time. The chain combines TRBV5-4 with TRBJ2-7; D is possibly TRBD2 (5 bases). Trimming removed 7 bases from V and 8 bases from J, with 13 bases in between. The CDR3 covers 11 residues. Germline-derived CDR1 and CDR2 are SGHNT and YYREEE (reference sequence). The CDR3 is CASGQDSKQYF. The CDR3 region has the DNA TGTGCCAGCGGGCAGGACTCGAAGCAGTACTTC.